Listed here are 7 T cell receptor beta chains from one sample, sequenced in a study of T-cell memory formation after mild COVID-19. TCRdb ran MiXCR on the 5' RACE reads and lists one entry per CDR3 protein. In the table there are fewer than 300,000 distinct CDR3 sequences, over 15% of which are singletons. Sequenced sample: PBMCs or a T cell subset sorted from them (not recorded which). These TCRs come from a man younger than 35 who had mild COVID-19 (a few samples of this study predate the infection). Cell type and time point are not known.

The V and J genes are TRBV7-9 and TRBJ1-6, with D possibly being TRBD1 (6 bases). The CDR3 spans 15 residues. Germline CDR1 is SEHNR and CDR2 is FQNEAQ (reference sequence). Trimming shortened V by 2 bases and J by 7 bases, and 12 bases separated the two germline ends. The CDR3 region is CASSLHPGQNSPLHF. For the CDR3, the DNA is TGTGCCAGCAGCTTACACCCGGGACAAAATTCACCCCTCCACTTT.

CDR3 DNA: TGTGCCAGCAGCAAGGACTCTGACAGGGTGAACACTGAAGCTTTCTTT. It is translated as CASSKDSDRVNTEAFF. The chain is built from TRBV21-1 and TRBJ1-1; TRBD1 reflects the table's D call only, with no check against the DNA. TRBV21-1 is assigned pseudogene status. This CDR3 has 16 amino acids.

This clonotype appeared a few times. The V and J genes are TRBV4-3 and TRBJ2-3; D remains unclear. V was shortened by 6 bases and J by 0 bases, with 13 bases between the two germline ends. CDR1 is LGHNA, CDR2 YSLEER, per germline. This CDR3 has 15 residues. CDR3 nucleotide sequence: TGCGCCAGCAGACAGCTGGCTCGGAGCACAGATACGCAGTATTTT. It specifies CASRQLARSTDTQYF.

Notes on this clonotype: This sequence may be a read error, since a much larger clone differs from it by one base. The J gene is TRBJ1-2, the V gene TRBV28, with D hard to call. The CDR3 has 11 residues. The V end was cut by 4 bases, the J end by 4 bases, with 4 bases between. Germline assignment: CDR1 MDHEN and CDR2 SYDVKM. The CDR3 DNA sequence: TGTGCCAGCAGTTGGAGCTATGGCTACACCTTC. Translation gives CASSWSYGYTF.

The V call is TRBV5-1, the J call TRBJ1-6, with unresolved D. Trimming shortened V by 0 bases and J by 0 bases, and 4 bases separated the two germline ends. Germline-derived CDR1 and CDR2 are SGHRS and YFSETQ. The CDR3 consists of 15 residues. The CDR3 DNA follows: TGCGCCAGCAGCTTGGGGACCTCCTATAATTCACCCCTCCACTTT. This translates into CASSLGTSYNSPLHF.

This clonotype was recorded at least ten times. The V gene is TRBV7-9, the J gene TRBJ2-7; tentatively, D is TRBD1 (5 bases). With 4 bases removed from V and 6 bases from J, the gap between germline ends came to 10 bases. The CDR3 has 12 residues. Germline CDR1 SEHNR, CDR2 FQNEAQ (reference sequence). In nucleotides, the CDR3 is TGTGCCAGCAGCTCGAACCAGGGCGAGCAGTACGTC. It codes for CASSSNQGEQYV.

The table lists this clonotype with a few counts. The V call is TRBV5-6, the J call TRBJ2-3; maybe TRBD2 (5 bases). Germline values: CDR1 SGHDT, CDR2 YYEEEE. V lost 2 bases and J lost 0, with 13 bases in between. This CDR3 region has 16 residues. The CDR3 sequence: CASSFSALTSTDTQYF. CDR3 coding DNA: TGTGCCAGCAGCTTTAGCGCCCTAACTAGCACAGATACGCAGTATTTT.